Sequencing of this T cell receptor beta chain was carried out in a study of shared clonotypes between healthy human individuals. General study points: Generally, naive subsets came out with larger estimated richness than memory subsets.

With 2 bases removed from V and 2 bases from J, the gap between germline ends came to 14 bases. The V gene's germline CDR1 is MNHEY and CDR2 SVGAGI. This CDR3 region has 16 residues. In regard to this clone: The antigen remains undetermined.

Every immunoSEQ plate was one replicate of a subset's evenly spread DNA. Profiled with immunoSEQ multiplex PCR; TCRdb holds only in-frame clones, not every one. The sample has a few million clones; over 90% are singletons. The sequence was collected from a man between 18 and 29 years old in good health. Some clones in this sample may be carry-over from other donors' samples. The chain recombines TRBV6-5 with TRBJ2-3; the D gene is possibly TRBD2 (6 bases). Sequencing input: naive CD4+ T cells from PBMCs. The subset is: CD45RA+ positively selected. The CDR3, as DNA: TGTGCCAGCAGTTACAGTAGCGGACAACCCACAGATACGCAGTATTTT. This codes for CASSYSSGQPTDTQYF.